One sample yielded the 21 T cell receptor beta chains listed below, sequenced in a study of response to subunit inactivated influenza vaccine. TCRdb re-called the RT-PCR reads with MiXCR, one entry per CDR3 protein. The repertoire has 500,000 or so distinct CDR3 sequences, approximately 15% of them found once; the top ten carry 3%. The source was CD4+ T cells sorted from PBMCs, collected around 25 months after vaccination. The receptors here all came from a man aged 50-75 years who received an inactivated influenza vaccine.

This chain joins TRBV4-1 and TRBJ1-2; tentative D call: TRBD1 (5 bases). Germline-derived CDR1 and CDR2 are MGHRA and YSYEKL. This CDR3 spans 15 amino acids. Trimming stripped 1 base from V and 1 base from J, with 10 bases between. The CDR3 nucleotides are TGCGCCAGCAGCCAAGGGGAGGGGCTTAACTATGGCTACACCTTC. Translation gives CASSQGEGLNYGYTF.

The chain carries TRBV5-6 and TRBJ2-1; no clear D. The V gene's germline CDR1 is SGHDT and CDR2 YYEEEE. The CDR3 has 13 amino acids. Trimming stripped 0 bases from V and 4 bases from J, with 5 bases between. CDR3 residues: CASSLVLYNEQFF. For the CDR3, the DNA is TGTGCCAGCAGCTTGGTCCTGTACAATGAGCAGTTCTTC.

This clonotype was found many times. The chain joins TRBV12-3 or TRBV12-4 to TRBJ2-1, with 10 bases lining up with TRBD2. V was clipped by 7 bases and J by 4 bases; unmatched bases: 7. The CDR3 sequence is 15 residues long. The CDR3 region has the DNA TGTGCCAGCATCCTTAGCGGGGGGCCGTACAATGAGCAGTTCTTC. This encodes CASILSGGPYNEQFF.

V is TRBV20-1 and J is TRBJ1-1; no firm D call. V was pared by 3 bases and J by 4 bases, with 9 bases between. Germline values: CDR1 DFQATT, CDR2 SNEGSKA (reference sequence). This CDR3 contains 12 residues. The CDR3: CSARTMITEAFF. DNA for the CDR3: TGCAGTGCTAGGACTATGATCACTGAAGCTTTCTTT.

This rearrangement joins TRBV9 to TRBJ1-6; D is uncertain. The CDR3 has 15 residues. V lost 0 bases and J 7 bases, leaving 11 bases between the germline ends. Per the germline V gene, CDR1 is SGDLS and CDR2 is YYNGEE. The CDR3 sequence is CASSVAASNNSPLHF. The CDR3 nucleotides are TGTGCCAGCAGCGTAGCTGCCAGCAACAATTCACCCCTCCACTTT.

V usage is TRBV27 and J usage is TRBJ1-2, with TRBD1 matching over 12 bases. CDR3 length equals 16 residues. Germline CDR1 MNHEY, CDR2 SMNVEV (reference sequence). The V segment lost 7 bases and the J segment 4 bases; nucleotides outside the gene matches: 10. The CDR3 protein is CASTRTGQGARYGYTF. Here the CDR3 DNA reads TGTGCCAGCACCCGGACGGGACAGGGGGCACGCTATGGCTACACCTTC.

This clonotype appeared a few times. As DNA, the CDR3 is TGCAGTGCCGCCACAGGGTTTTATAATCAGCCCCAGCATTTT. Protein sequence: CSAATGFYNQPQHF. This chain connects TRBV20-1 to TRBJ1-5; possibly TRBD1 for D (6 bases). Trimming shortened V by 6 bases and J by 4 bases, and 16 bases separated the two germline ends. Germline V gene data show CDR1 as DFQATT and CDR2 as SNEGSKA (reference sequence). The CDR3 consists of 14 residues.

In DNA form, the CDR3 reads TGCAGTGCCAAAAGCGTACTAGCGGATAACAATGAGCAGTTCTTC. It translates to CSAKSVLADNNEQFF. The chain is built from TRBV20-1 and TRBJ2-1, with TRBD2 matching 8 bases. The V segment lost 6 bases and the J segment 5 bases; nucleotides outside the gene matches: 12. Looked up from germline, CDR1 is DFQATT and CDR2 is SNEGSKA (reference sequence). This CDR3 is 15 amino acids long.

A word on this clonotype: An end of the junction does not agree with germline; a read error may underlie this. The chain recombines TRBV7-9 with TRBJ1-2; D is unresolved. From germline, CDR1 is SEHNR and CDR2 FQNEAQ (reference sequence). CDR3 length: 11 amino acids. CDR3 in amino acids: CASSLGTPLTF. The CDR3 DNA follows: TGTGCCAGCAGCTTAGGGACTCCCCTCACTTTC.

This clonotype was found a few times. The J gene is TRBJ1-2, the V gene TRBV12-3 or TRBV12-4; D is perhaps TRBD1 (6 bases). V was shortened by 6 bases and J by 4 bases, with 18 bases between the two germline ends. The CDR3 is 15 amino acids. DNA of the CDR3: TGTGCCAGCAGCCCCTCCGGGGGGCAAGTCTATGGCTACACCTTC. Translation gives CASSPSGGQVYGYTF.

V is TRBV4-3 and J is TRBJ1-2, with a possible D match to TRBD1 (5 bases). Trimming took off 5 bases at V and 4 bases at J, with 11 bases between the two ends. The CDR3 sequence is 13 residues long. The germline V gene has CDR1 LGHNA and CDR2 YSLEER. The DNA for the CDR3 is TGCGCCAGCAGCGGAGGCAGGGCCTATGGCTACACCTTC. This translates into CASSGGRAYGYTF.

The CDR3 loop reads CASSSRTGTQGGYTF. The CDR3 nucleotides read TGTGCCAGCAGTTCCCGCACCGGGACCCAGGGAGGCTACACCTTC. The chain carries TRBV12-3 or TRBV12-4 and TRBJ1-2; D is possibly TRBD1 (5 bases). This CDR3 comprises 15 residues. The V end lost 4 bases, the J end lost 8 bases, and 20 bases lay between the germline ends.

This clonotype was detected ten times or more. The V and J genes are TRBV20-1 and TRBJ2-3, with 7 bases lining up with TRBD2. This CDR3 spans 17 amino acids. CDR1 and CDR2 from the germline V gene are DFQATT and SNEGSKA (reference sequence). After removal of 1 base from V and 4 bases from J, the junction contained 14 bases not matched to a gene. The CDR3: CSARVPLGTKFPDTQYF. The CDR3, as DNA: TGCAGTGCTAGAGTCCCCCTTGGGACTAAGTTCCCAGATACGCAGTATTTT.

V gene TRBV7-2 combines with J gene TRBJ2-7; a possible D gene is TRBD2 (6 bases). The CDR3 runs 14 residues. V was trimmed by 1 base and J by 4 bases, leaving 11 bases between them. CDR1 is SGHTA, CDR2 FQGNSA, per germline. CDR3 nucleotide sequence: TGTGCCAGCAGCTTAGTAAGGGAGGTTTACGAGCAGTACTTC. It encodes CASSLVREVYEQYF.

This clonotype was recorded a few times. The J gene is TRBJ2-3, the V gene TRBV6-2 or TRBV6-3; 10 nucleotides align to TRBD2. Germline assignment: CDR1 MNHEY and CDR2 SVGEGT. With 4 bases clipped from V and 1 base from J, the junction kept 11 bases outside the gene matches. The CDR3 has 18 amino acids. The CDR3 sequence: CASSSALGTSDRTDTQYF. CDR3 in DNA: TGTGCCAGCAGTTCCGCTCTAGGGACTAGCGATCGCACAGATACGCAGTATTTT.

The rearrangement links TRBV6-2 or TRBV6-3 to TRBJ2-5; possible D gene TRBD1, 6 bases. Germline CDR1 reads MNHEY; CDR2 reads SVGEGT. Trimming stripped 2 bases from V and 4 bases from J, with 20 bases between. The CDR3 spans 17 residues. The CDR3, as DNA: TGTGCCAGCAGTTACAATCTGGGACACCCCGTGGGAGAGACCCAGTACTTC. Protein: CASSYNLGHPVGETQYF.

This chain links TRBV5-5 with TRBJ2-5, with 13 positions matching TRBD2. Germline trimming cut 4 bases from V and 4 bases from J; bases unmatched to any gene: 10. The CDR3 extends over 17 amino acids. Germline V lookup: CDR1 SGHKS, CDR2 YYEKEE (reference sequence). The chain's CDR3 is CASSHRTSGRFSETQYF. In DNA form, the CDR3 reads TGTGCCAGCAGCCATAGGACTAGCGGGAGATTCTCAGAGACCCAGTACTTC.

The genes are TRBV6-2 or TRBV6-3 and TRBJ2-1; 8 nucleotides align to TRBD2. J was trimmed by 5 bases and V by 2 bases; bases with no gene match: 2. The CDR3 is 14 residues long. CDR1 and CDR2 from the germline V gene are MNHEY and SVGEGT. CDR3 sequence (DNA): TGTGCCAGCAGTTACCGGCGGGGGGACAATGAGCAGTTCTTC. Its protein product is CASSYRRGDNEQFF.

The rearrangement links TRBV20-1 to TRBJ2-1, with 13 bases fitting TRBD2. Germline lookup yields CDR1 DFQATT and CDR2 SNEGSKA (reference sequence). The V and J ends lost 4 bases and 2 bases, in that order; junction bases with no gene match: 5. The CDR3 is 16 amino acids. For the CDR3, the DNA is TGCAGTGCTATCAGGACTAGCGGGAGTACCTACAATGAGCAGTTCTTC. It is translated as CSAIRTSGSTYNEQFF.

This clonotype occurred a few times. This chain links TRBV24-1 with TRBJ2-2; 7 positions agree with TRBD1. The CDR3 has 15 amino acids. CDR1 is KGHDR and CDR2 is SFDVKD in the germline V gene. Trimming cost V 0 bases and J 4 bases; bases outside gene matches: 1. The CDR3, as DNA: TGTGCCACCAGTGATTTGCGACAGGGCACCGGGGAGCTGTTTTTT. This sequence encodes CATSDLRQGTGELFF.

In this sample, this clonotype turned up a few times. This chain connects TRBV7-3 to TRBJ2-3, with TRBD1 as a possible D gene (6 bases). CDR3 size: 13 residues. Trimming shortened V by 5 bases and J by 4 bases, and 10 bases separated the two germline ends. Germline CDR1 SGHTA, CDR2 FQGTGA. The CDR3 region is CASSDRTADTQYF. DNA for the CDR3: TGTGCCAGCAGCGACAGGACAGCAGATACGCAGTATTTT.